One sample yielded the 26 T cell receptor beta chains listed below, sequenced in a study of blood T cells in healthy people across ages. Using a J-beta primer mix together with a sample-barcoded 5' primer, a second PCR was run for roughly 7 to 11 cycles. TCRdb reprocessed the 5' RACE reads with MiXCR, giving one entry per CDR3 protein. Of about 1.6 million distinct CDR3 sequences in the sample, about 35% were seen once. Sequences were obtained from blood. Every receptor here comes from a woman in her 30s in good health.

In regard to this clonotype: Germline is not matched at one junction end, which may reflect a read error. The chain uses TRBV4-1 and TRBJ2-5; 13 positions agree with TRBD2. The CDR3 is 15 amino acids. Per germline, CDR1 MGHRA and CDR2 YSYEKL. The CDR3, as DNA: TGCGCCGGCAGCCTGGGACTAGCGGGAAGGGAGACCCAGTACTTC. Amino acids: CAGSLGLAGRETQYF.

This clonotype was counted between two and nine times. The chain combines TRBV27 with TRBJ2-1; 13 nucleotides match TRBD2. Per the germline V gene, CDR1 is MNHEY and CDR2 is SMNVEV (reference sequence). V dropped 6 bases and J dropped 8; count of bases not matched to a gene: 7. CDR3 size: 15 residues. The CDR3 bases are TGTGCCAGCAGAGGGGGACTAGCGGGATTCGATGAGCAGTTCTTC. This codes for CASRGGLAGFDEQFF.

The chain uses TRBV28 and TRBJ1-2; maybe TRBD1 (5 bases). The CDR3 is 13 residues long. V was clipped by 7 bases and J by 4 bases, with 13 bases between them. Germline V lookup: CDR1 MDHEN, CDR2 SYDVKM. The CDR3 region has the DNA TGTGCCAGCATGACTATAGGGGCCTATGGCTACACCTTC. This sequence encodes CASMTIGAYGYTF.

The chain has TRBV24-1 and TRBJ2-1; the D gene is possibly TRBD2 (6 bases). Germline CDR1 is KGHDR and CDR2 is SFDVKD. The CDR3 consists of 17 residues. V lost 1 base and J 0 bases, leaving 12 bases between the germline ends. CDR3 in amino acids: CATSDFGGMSSYNEQFF. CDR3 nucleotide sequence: TGTGCCACCAGTGATTTTGGGGGGATGAGCTCCTACAATGAGCAGTTCTTC.

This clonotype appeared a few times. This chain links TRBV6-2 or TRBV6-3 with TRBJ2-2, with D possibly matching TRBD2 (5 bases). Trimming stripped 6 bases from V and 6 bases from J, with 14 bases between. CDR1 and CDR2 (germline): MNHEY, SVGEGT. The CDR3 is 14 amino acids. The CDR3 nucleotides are TGTGCCAGCAGGGCTAGCTCTCGGTCCGGGGAGCTGTTTTTT. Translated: CASRASSRSGELFF.

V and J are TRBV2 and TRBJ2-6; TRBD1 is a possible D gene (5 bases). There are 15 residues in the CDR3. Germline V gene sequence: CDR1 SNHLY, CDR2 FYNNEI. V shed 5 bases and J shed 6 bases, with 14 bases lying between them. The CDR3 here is CASSSGRAPANVLTF. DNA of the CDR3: TGTGCCAGCAGTTCTGGCAGGGCTCCGGCCAACGTCCTGACTTTC.

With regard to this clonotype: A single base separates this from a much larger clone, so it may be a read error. Here the CDR3 DNA reads TGTGCCAGCAGCGCGACTTTAGTCGGTGGACAGTACTTC. Amino acids: CASSATLVGGQYF. The rearrangement uses TRBV2 and TRBJ2-5; D gene unclear. With 6 bases removed from V and 11 bases from J, the gap between germline ends came to 19 bases. The CDR3 sequence is 13 residues long. CDR1 and CDR2 from the germline V gene are SNHLY and FYNNEI.

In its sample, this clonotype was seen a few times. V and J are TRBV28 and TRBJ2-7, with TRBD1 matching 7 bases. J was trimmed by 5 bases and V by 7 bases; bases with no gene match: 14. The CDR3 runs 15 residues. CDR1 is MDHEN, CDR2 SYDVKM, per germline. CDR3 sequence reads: CASNPGGRYRNEQYF. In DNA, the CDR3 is TGTGCCAGCAACCCAGGGGGTCGGTATCGCAACGAGCAGTACTTC. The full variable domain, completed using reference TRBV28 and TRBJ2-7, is DVKVTQSSRYLVKRTGEKVFLECVQDMDHENMFWYRQDPGLGLRLIYFSYDVKMKEKGDIPEGYSVSREKKERFSLILESASTNQTSMYLCASNPGGRYRNEQYFGPGTRLTVT.

The CDR3 nucleotides are TGTGCCAGCAGCTTTGGGAAACAGGGAGCGATGGAGACCCAGTACTTC. It specifies CASSFGKQGAMETQYF. The chain joins TRBV7-8 to TRBJ2-7; tentatively, D is TRBD1 (6 bases). The J call may be wrong; the DNA end is better matched by TRBJ2-5. This CDR3 region has 16 residues. Germline V gene data show CDR1 as SGHVS and CDR2 as FQNEAQ.

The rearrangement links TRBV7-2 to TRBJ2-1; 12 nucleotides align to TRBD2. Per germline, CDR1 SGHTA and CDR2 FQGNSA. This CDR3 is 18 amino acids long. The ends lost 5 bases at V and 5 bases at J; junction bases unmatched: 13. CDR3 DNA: TGTGCCAGCAGCCTACAGCTAGCGGGAGGGGTTTACCACAATGAGCAGTTCTTC. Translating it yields CASSLQLAGGVYHNEQFF.

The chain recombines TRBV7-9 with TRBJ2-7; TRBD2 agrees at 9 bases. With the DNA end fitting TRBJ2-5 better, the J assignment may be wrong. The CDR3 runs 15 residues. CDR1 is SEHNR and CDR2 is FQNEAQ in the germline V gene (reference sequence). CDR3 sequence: CASSATLAGKGTQYF. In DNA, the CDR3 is TGTGCCAGCAGCGCAACTCTAGCGGGGAAAGGGACCCAGTACTTC.

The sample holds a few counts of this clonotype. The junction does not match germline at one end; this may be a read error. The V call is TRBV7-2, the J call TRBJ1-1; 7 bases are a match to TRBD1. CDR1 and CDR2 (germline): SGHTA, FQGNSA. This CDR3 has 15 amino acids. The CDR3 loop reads CASSLGQARNTEAFF. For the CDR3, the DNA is TGTGCCAGCAGTTTAGGACAGGCTCGGAACACTGAAGCTTTCTTT.

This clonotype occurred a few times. The DNA of the CDR3 is TGCGCCAGCAGTGGAACCTATAGCAATCAGCCCCAGCATTTT. As protein: CASSGTYSNQPQHF. The V gene is TRBV10-2, the J gene TRBJ1-5, with D unclear. The CDR3 covers 14 residues. Trimming cost V 4 bases and J 0 bases, with 7 bases left between them. Germline CDR1 reads WSHSY; CDR2 reads SAAADI.

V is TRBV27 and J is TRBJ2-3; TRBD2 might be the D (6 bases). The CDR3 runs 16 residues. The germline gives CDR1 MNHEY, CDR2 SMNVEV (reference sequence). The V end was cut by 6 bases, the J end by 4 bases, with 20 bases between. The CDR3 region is CASSPTGVRVADTQYF. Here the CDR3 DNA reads TGTGCCAGCAGCCCCACGGGAGTTAGGGTGGCAGATACGCAGTATTTT.

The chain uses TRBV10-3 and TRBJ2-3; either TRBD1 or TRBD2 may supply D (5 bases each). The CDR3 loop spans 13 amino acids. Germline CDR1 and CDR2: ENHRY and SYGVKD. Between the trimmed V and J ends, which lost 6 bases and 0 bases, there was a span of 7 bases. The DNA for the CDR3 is TGTGCCATCAGGAGGGACAGCACAGATACGCAGTATTTT. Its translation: CAIRRDSTDTQYF.

DNA for the CDR3: TGTGCCAGCAGTTACGGGACAGACTATAGCAATCAGCCCCAGCATTTT. Its protein product is CASSYGTDYSNQPQHF. The J gene is TRBJ1-5, the V gene TRBV6-6; 7 bases line up with TRBD1. Trimming cost V 2 bases and J 0 bases; bases outside gene matches: 4. Per germline, CDR1 MNHNY and CDR2 SVGAGI (reference sequence). The CDR3 is 16 amino acids.

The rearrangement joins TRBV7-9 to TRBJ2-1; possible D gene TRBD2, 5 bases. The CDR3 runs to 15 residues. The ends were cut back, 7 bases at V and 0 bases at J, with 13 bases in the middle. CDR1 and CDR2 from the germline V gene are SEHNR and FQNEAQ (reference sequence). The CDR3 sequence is CASNMDFSSYNEQFF. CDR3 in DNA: TGTGCCAGCAACATGGACTTTAGCTCCTACAATGAGCAGTTCTTC.

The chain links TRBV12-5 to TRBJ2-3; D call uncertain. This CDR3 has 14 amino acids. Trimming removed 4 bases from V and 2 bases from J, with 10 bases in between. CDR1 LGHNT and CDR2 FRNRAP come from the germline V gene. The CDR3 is CASGSGEPTDTQYF. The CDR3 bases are TGTGCTAGTGGTTCCGGAGAACCCACAGATACGCAGTATTTT.

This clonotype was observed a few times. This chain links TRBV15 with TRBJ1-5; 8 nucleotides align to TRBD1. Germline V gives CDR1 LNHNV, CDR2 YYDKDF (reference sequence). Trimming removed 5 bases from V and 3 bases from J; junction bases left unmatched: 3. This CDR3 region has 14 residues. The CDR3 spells CATSGDRSNQPQHF. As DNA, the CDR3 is TGTGCCACCAGCGGGGACAGGTCCAATCAGCCCCAGCATTTT.

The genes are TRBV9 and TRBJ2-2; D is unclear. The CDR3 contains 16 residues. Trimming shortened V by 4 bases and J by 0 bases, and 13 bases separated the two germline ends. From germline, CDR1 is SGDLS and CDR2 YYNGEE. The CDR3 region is CASSPHQNTNTGELFF. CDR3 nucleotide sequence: TGTGCCAGCAGCCCACACCAAAACACGAACACCGGGGAGCTGTTTTTT. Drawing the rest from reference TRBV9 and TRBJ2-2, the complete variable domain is DSGVTQTPKHLITATGQRVTLRCSPRSGDLSVYWYQQSLDQGLQFLIQYYNGEERAKGNILERFSAQQFPDLHSELNLSSLELGDSALYFCASSPHQNTNTGELFFGEGSRLTVL.

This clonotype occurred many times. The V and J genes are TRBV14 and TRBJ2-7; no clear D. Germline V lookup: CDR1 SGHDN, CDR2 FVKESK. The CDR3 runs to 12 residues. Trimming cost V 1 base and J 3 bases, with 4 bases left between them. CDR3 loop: CASSQGLYEQYF. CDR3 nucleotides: TGTGCCAGCAGCCAAGGGCTCTACGAGCAGTACTTC.

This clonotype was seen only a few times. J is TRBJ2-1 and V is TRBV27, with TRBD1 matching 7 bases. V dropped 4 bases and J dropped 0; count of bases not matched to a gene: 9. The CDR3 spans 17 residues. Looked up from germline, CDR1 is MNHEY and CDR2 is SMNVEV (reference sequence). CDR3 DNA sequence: TGTGCCAGCAGTTCAAGGACAGGCCCTAGCTCCTACAATGAGCAGTTCTTC. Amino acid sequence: CASSSRTGPSSYNEQFF.

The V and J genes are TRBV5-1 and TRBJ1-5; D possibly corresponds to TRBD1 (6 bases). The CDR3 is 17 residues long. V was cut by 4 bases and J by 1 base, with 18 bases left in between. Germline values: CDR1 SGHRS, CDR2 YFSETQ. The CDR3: CASSVDRLTGSNQPQHF. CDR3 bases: TGCGCCAGCAGCGTTGACCGGCTGACAGGAAGCAATCAGCCCCAGCATTTT.

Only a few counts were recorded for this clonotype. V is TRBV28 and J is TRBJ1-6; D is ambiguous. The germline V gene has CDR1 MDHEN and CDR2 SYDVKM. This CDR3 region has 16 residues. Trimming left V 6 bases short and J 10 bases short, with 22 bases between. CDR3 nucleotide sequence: TGTGCCAGCAGCCAGGACCGCCGGCCCTCTAGGTCACCCCTCCACTTT. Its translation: CASSQDRRPSRSPLHF.

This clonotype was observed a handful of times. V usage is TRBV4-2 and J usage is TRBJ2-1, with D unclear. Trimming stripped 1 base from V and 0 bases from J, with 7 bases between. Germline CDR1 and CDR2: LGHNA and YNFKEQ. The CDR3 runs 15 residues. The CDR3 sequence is CASSQAAYSYNEQFF. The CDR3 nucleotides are TGTGCCAGCAGCCAAGCGGCTTACTCCTACAATGAGCAGTTCTTC.

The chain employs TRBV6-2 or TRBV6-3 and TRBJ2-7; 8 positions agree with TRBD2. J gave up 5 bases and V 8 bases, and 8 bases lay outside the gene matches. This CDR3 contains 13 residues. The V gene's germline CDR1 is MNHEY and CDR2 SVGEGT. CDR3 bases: TGTGCCAGCGACGGCGGGAGGCGACACGAGCAGTACTTC. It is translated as CASDGGRRHEQYF.